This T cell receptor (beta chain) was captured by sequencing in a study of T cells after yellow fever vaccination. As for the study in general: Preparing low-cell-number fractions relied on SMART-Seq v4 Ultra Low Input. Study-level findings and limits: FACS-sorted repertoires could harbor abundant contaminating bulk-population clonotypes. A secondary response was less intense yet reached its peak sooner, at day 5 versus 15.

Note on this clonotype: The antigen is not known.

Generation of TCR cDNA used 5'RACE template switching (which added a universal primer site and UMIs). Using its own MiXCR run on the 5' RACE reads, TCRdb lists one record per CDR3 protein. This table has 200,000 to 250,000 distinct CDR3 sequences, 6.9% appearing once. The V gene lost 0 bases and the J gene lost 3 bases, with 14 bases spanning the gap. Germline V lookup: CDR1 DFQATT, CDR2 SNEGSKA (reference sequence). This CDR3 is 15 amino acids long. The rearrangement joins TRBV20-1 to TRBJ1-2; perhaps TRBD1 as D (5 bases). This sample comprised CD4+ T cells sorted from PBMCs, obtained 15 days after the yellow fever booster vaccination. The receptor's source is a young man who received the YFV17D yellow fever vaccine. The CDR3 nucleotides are TGCAGTGCTAGAGATCAATTGCGGGGGGACTATGGCTACACCTTC. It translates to CSARDQLRGDYGYTF.